Below, 10 T cell receptor beta chains from the same sample are listed, as sequenced in a study of blood T cell repertoires in COVID-19. The repertoire was sequenced with immunoSEQ multiplex PCR; TCRdb's copy has only in-frame clones and lacks some. The sample lists over 50,000 clones, roughly 87% occurring once. Sequenced sample: peripheral blood. The source is a man aged 50 to 60 with active COVID-19.

The chain uses TRBV5-1 and TRBJ2-7; 8 positions match TRBD1. Looked up from germline, CDR1 is SGHRS and CDR2 is YFSETQ. Trimming removed 0 bases from V and 6 bases from J; junction bases left unmatched: 5. The CDR3 loop spans 14 amino acids. The CDR3 reads CASSLGQGKGEQYF. The DNA for the CDR3 is TGCGCCAGCAGCTTGGGACAGGGGAAGGGCGAGCAGTACTTC. Looking up the rest from reference TRBV5-1 and TRBJ2-7 gives the full variable domain: KAGVTQTPRYLIKTRGQQVTLSCSPISGHRSVSWYQQTPGQGLQFLFEYFSETQRNKGNFPGRFSGRQFSNSRSEMNVSTLELGDSALYLCASSLGQGKGEQYFGPGTRLTVT.

The genes are TRBV29-1 and TRBJ1-1; D gene unclear. The CDR3 runs 13 residues. Between the trimmed V and J ends, which lost 7 bases and 2 bases, there was a span of 14 bases. Germline CDR1 is SQVTM and CDR2 is ANQGSEA. The chain's CDR3 is CSGGLLTNTEAFF. In DNA, the CDR3 is TGCAGCGGAGGACTCCTAACAAACACTGAAGCTTTCTTT.

V is TRBV4-2 and J is TRBJ1-2; D remains unclear. Germline CDR1 is LGHNA and CDR2 is YNFKEQ. CDR3 length: 15 amino acids. Deletions cut 1 base from V and 2 bases from J, with 11 bases between. The CDR3 reads CASSQGESRNYGYTF. As DNA, the CDR3 is TGTGCCAGCAGCCAAGGGGAGAGTAGAAACTATGGCTACACCTTC.

This chain links TRBV15 with TRBJ2-3, with D perhaps matching TRBD1 (5 bases). CDR3 length: 16 residues. Germline loops: CDR1 LNHNV, CDR2 YYDKDF (reference sequence). Trimming shortened V by 0 bases and J by 0 bases, and 10 bases separated the two germline ends. CDR3 sequence: CATSRDPQGSTDTQYF. The DNA for the CDR3 is TGTGCCACCAGCAGAGATCCCCAGGGAAGCACAGATACGCAGTATTTT.

The V and J genes are TRBV7-9 and TRBJ2-3; a possible D gene is TRBD2 (5 bases). Germline assignment: CDR1 SEHNR and CDR2 FQNEAQ (reference sequence). V was clipped by 3 bases and J by 7 bases, with 26 bases between them. The CDR3 runs 18 residues. This CDR3 reads CASSFFLLPLALINTQYF. CDR3 in DNA: TGTGCCAGCAGCTTTTTCCTTTTGCCGCTAGCACTGATAAATACGCAGTATTTT.

The chain employs TRBV12-3 or TRBV12-4 and TRBJ1-3, with D hard to call. This CDR3 spans 12 amino acids. V dropped 7 bases and J dropped 9 bases, with 13 bases sitting between them. The CDR3 sequence is CASNLPAGTIYF. CDR3 coding DNA: TGTGCCAGCAATCTCCCCGCCGGCACCATATATTTT.

CDR3 protein: CASSPQWAGQPYTEAFF. The CDR3 nucleotides read TGTGCCAGCAGCCCACAATGGGCAGGCCAGCCGTACACTGAAGCTTTCTTT. The genes are TRBV5-8 and TRBJ1-1; D uncertain. The CDR3 extends over 17 amino acids. Germline V gives CDR1 SGHTS, CDR2 YDEGEE. V was shortened by 4 bases and J by 3 bases, with 22 bases between the two germline ends.

This sequence joins TRBV7-8 and TRBJ2-1; 9 bases agree with TRBD1. J lost 6 bases, V lost 0 bases, and 3 bases had no gene match. The CDR3 has 15 amino acids. Germline CDR1 and CDR2: SGHVS and FQNEAQ. The CDR3 sequence is CASSLASGQGNEQFF. CDR3 sequence (DNA): TGTGCCAGCAGCTTAGCTTCGGGACAGGGCAATGAGCAGTTCTTC.

This chain uses TRBV7-3 with TRBJ2-1, with TRBD2 matching over 7 bases. J gave up 4 bases and V 3 bases, and 3 bases lay outside the gene matches. The CDR3 runs 14 residues. From germline, CDR1 is SGHTA and CDR2 FQGTGA. CDR3 nucleotides: TGTGCCAGCAGCTTCAGCGGGGTGTACAATGAGCAGTTCTTC. This sequence encodes CASSFSGVYNEQFF.

This chain uses TRBV7-6 with TRBJ2-7; 7 bases are a match to TRBD2. Germline-derived CDR1 and CDR2 are SGHVS and FNYEAQ. The trim removed 5 bases at V and 4 bases at J, leaving 11 bases unmatched. This CDR3 is 15 amino acids long. The CDR3 spells CASSPGLPGPYEQYF. CDR3 DNA: TGTGCCAGCAGCCCGGGACTACCAGGGCCTTACGAGCAGTACTTC.